The clone carrying this T cell receptor (beta chain) came up a few times. No antigen is known for it. The data derive from a study of cytotoxic CD8 clonotypes in ibrutinib-treated CLL. Study summary: Following treatment for a median approximately 12 months, range 6 to 36, response samples were then taken. The study, taken as a whole, reports: Different sampling times were used for sustained-remission and progressing patients.

The CDR3 is made up of 16 amino acids. Germline values: CDR1 MDHEN, CDR2 SYDVKM. V was trimmed by 5 bases and J by 5 bases, leaving 19 bases between them. Sequencing was performed with immunoSEQ multiplex PCR; in TCRdb, only in-frame clones are kept and a portion is missing. The data show around 310,000 clones, around four fifths seen once. This specimen was PBMCs, taken before ibrutinib treatment. The receptor comes from a human donor with chronic lymphocytic leukemia. The rearrangement uses TRBV28 and TRBJ2-1, with D unclear. CDR3: CASSNHRAAWDNEQFF. The CDR3 DNA reads as TGTGCCAGCAGTAACCACCGGGCGGCATGGGACAATGAGCAGTTCTTC.